This T cell receptor (beta chain) was documented in a study of blood T cell repertoires in COVID-19. Assay used: immunoSEQ multiplex PCR; TCRdb lists only in-frame clones, some missing. The data show a few hundred thousand clones, more than 70% seen once. Trimming removed 1 base from V and 5 bases from J, with 9 bases in between. CDR1 and CDR2 from the germline V gene are SGHRS and YFSETQ. The CDR3 is made up of 13 amino acids. Worth noting for this clone: The same CDR3 arises from other DNA sequences in this sample as well.

The sequencing input was peripheral blood. The rearrangement joins TRBV5-1 to TRBJ1-1, with D tentatively TRBD1 (6 bases). This receptor was identified in a woman in her fifties or sixties with COVID-19, enrolled during active disease. CDR3 protein: CASSLKGDTEAFF. CDR3 bases: TGCGCCAGCAGCTTGAAGGGGGATACTGAAGCTTTCTTT. Together with reference TRBV5-1 and TRBJ1-1, the CDR3 gives the full variable domain: KAGVTQTPRYLIKTRGQQVTLSCSPISGHRSVSWYQQTPGQGLQFLFEYFSETQRNKGNFPGRFSGRQFSNSRSEMNVSTLELGDSALYLCASSLKGDTEAFFGQGTRLTVV.